This entry lists 2 T cell receptor beta chains sequenced from one sample in a study of cytomegalovirus exposure and HLA in healthy donors. Both 60 Vbeta primers and 13 Jbeta primers went into the PCR. TCRdb keeps only in-frame clones here, not all; method: immunoSEQ multiplex PCR. The data contain some 120,000 clones, roughly 77% of them singletons. The sample was PBMCs. The origin of the receptors is a man aged 35 to 55 in good health and CMV-seronegative.

This clone was seen just once. The V call is TRBV19, the J call TRBJ2-7, with 7 bases that match TRBD1. Germline CDR1 and CDR2: LNHDA and SQIVND (reference sequence). The CDR3 is 14 residues long. J gave up 4 bases and V 5 bases, and 8 bases lay outside the gene matches. The CDR3 spells CASSPLSTGYEQYF. The CDR3, as DNA: TGTGCCAGTAGTCCCCTCTCGACAGGGTACGAGCAGTACTTC.

V is TRBV11-2 and J is TRBJ2-7; the D is unclear. V was trimmed by 3 bases and J by 3 bases, leaving 12 bases between them. Germline values: CDR1 SGHAT, CDR2 FQNNGV. This CDR3 region has 14 residues. The chain's CDR3 is CASSLTTMLYEQYF. CDR3 bases: TGTGCCAGCAGCTTGACGACAATGCTCTACGAGCAGTACTTC.